These 12 T cell receptor beta chains share one sample of origin, sequenced in a study of cytomegalovirus exposure and HLA in healthy donors. Amplification used 60 Vbeta primers and 13 Jbeta primers. Data came from immunoSEQ multiplex PCR; TCRdb stores just in-frame clones and leaves some out. The sample consists of some 180,000 clones, over 65% of them appearing once. Specimen: PBMCs. These receptors originate from a man aged 35 to 55 in good health and CMV-seropositive.

This clone was seen a handful of times. The junction departs from the called germline gene at one end, perhaps through a read error. The chain couples TRBV5-4 to TRBJ1-4; D perhaps matches TRBD1 (6 bases). Germline CDR1 and CDR2: SGHNT and YYREEE (reference sequence). The CDR3 has 13 residues. This chain's CDR3 is CASRTAPNDKLFF. CDR3 sequence (DNA): TGTGCCAGTAGGACAGCGCCTAATGACAAACTGTTTTTT. Filled out from reference TRBV5-4 and TRBJ1-4, the complete variable domain reads ETGVTQSPTHLIKTRGQQVTLRCSSQSGHNTVSWYQQALGQGPQFIFQYYREEENGRGNFPPRFSGLQFPNYSSELNVNALELDDSALYLCASRTAPNDKLFFGSGTQLSVL.

The chain is built from TRBV27 and TRBJ2-1; 13 bases line up with TRBD2. CDR3 length: 16 residues. Germline CDR1 is MNHEY and CDR2 is SMNVEV (reference sequence). Losses at the gene ends were 5 bases for V and 0 bases for J; bases not matched to a gene: 1. This chain's CDR3 is CASSRTSGSSYNEQFF. DNA of the CDR3: TGTGCCAGCAGTAGGACTAGCGGGAGCTCCTACAATGAGCAGTTCTTC.

V and J are TRBV10-3 and TRBJ2-7, with 9 positions matching TRBD2. J lost 7 bases, V lost 2 bases, and 9 bases had no gene match. Germline V CDR1 and CDR2: ENHRY, SYGVKD. CDR3 length: 15 amino acids. The CDR3: CAISERGGGADEQYF. The CDR3 nucleotides are TGTGCCATCAGTGAGAGGGGCGGGGGGGCGGATGAGCAGTACTTC.

The chain recombines TRBV14 with TRBJ1-1; D unclear. The CDR3 contains 13 residues. Germline assignment: CDR1 SGHDN and CDR2 FVKESK. The V end was cut by 4 bases, the J end by 2 bases, with 8 bases between. For the CDR3, the DNA is TGTGCCAGCAGCCGCGGGAGAAACACTGAAGCTTTCTTT. As protein: CASSRGRNTEAFF.

The chain carries TRBV7-8 and TRBJ2-7; D is possibly TRBD2 (6 bases). Deletions cut 3 bases from V and 3 bases from J, with 15 bases between. The germline gives CDR1 SGHVS, CDR2 FQNEAQ. The CDR3 has 15 residues. The CDR3 region is CASSFPGLIFYEQYF. The CDR3 coding sequence is TGTGCCAGCAGCTTTCCGGGACTGATCTTCTACGAGCAGTACTTC.

This chain joins TRBV29-1 and TRBJ2-3; 9 bases line up with TRBD1. CDR1 and CDR2 from the germline V gene are SQVTM and ANQGSEA. CDR3 length equals 13 residues. Unmatched junction bases numbered 6, after V lost 7 bases and J lost 4 bases. The CDR3 is CSGHRGRADTQYF. The DNA for the CDR3 is TGCAGCGGCCACAGGGGGCGAGCAGATACGCAGTATTTT.

This chain joins TRBV7-2 and TRBJ2-1; 9 bases line up with TRBD2. The CDR3 contains 16 residues. CDR1 and CDR2 from the germline V gene are SGHTA and FQGNSA. J was trimmed by 2 bases and V by 2 bases; bases with no gene match: 4. CDR3 loop: CASSLFAGGAYNEQFF. CDR3 DNA sequence: TGTGCCAGCAGCTTATTTGCGGGAGGGGCCTACAATGAGCAGTTCTTC.

This chain uses TRBV4-2 with TRBJ2-2, with a possible D match to TRBD2 (6 bases). CDR1 and CDR2 (germline): LGHNA, YNFKEQ. Between the trimmed V and J ends, which lost 0 bases and 5 bases, there was a span of 10 bases. The CDR3 covers 15 residues. CDR3 region: CASSQEGGHTGELFF. CDR3 nucleotides: TGTGCCAGCAGCCAAGAAGGAGGGCATACCGGGGAGCTGTTTTTT.

This rearrangement joins TRBV10-1 to TRBJ2-1; 8 positions match TRBD1. V lost 4 bases and J lost 2; bases outside the gene matches: 4. This CDR3 is 15 amino acids long. Per germline, CDR1 WNHNN and CDR2 SYGVQD (reference sequence). CDR3 in amino acids: CASSAGQGAYNEQFF. The CDR3 DNA reads TGCGCCAGCAGTGCAGGACAGGGCGCCTACAATGAGCAGTTCTTC.

The chain carries TRBV6-6 and TRBJ1-5; TRBD1 aligns across 9 bases. V was clipped by 6 bases and J by 2 bases; unmatched bases: 8. This CDR3 spans 16 amino acids. Germline CDR1 is MNHNY and CDR2 is SVGAGI (reference sequence). The chain's CDR3 is CASRKGTGLGNQPQHF. The CDR3 region has the DNA TGTGCCAGCAGAAAAGGGACAGGGTTGGGCAATCAGCCCCAGCATTTT.

This chain links TRBV9 with TRBJ2-7; 8 bases agree with TRBD1. The germline gives CDR1 SGDLS, CDR2 YYNGEE. The V segment lost 3 bases and the J segment 0 bases; nucleotides outside the gene matches: 2. CDR3 length equals 14 residues. This chain's CDR3 is CASSAGQVSYEQYF. As DNA, the CDR3 is TGTGCCAGCAGCGCGGGACAGGTCTCCTACGAGCAGTACTTC. Supplemented by reference TRBV9 and TRBJ2-7, the full variable domain reads DSGVTQTPKHLITATGQRVTLRCSPRSGDLSVYWYQQSLDQGLQFLIQYYNGEERAKGNILERFSAQQFPDLHSELNLSSLELGDSALYFCASSAGQVSYEQYFGPGTRLTVT.

The chain recombines TRBV28 with TRBJ1-2, with TRBD1 identical over 7 bases. CDR1 and CDR2 (germline): MDHEN, SYDVKM. The ends lost 5 bases at V and 2 bases at J; junction bases unmatched: 2. The CDR3 extends over 13 amino acids. The DNA for the CDR3 is TGTGCCAGCAGTCCGACAGGGAACTATGGCTACACCTTC. As protein: CASSPTGNYGYTF.